Described below is a single T cell receptor beta chain sequence and its context. Germline V gene sequence: CDR1 MDHEN, CDR2 SYDVKM. V was shortened by 2 bases and J by 14 bases, with 16 bases between the two germline ends. This CDR3 has 13 residues. This record comes from a study of blood T cell repertoires in COVID-19. Study overall: Researchers got acute and convalescent COVID-19 samples from the United States, Italy and Spain. T cells, B-cell-depleted T cells, or PBMCs supplied cDNA or gDNA.

Per the original methods: From reference gene primer amplification, estimates of nucleated cell counts were derived. Sequenced by immunoSEQ multiplex PCR; TCRdb stores in-frame clones only, minus some. The DNA was the basis for D and trimming; V, J and clone size are from that table. This sample has around 100,000 clones, with approximately 80% found just once. The receptor comes from an older man with active or convalescent COVID-19. This chain links TRBV28 with TRBJ2-1, with D possibly being TRBD2 (7 bases). Material for sequencing was peripheral blood. DNA of the CDR3: TGTGCCAGCAGTTTAAGGACAGTGGGGGGGGAGTTCTTC. Its protein is CASSLRTVGGEFF.